The clone carrying this T cell receptor beta chain has more than one count but fewer than ten. This sample was included in a study of cytomegalovirus exposure and HLA in healthy donors. The length of the CDR3 is 14 residues. Germline V CDR1 and CDR2: SGHDT, YYEEEE. After removal of 2 bases from V and 8 bases from J, the junction contained 7 bases not matched to a gene. Primers included in the PCR were 60 Vbeta and 13 Jbeta primers. The protocol was immunoSEQ multiplex PCR, while the TCRdb copy is restricted to in-frame clones and leaves out a portion. The sample contains over 110,000 clones, over 75% of which appear only once.

The V gene is TRBV5-6, the J gene TRBJ1-3; the match to TRBD1 covers 7 bases. The receptor was derived from a male donor in good health and CMV-seronegative. The sequenced sample was PBMCs. The CDR3 DNA is TGTGCCAGCAGCTTTCGACAGGGCGATGACACCATATATTTT. It specifies CASSFRQGDDTIYF.